This TCR beta chain was documented in a study of PD-1 blockade in classical Hodgkin lymphoma. Study results and caveats: Possibly reflecting disease activity or prior therapy, repertoire differences have causes that remain undefined. Patients starting nivolumab less than 1 year after ASCT had lower diversity and were excluded from later analyses.

As regards this clone: Its antigen is currently unknown.

V trimming: 0 bases; J trimming: 6 bases; junction bases outside the gene matches: 11. CDR1 and CDR2 (germline): SGHRS, YFSETQ. This CDR3 has 17 residues. Profiled with immunoSEQ multiplex PCR; TCRdb holds only in-frame clones, not every one. The sample has roughly 61,000 clones, more than 85% seen once. With no exception, relapse followed autologous stem cell transplantation in all patients, and brentuximab vedotin exposure varied. The rearrangement links TRBV5-1 to TRBJ2-3, with 9 bases matching TRBD2. This receptor was taken from a human donor with classical Hodgkin lymphoma. Material: peripheral blood mononuclear cells (PBMCs), obtained before the second cycle of nivolumab. The CDR3 loop reads CASSLGTSDRAGDTQYF. DNA for the CDR3: TGCGCCAGCAGCTTGGGGACTAGCGACCGGGCGGGGGATACGCAGTATTTT.